This entry lists 23 T cell receptor beta chains sequenced from one sample in a study of CD8+ T cells in alopecia areata. Isolated RNA was reverse transcribed into cDNA used as the sequencing template. Only in-frame clones appear in the TCRdb table, and some are missing; sequencing was by immunoSEQ multiplex PCR. The table has 45,000 to 70,000 clones, around 96% seen once. The specimen was CD8+ T cells sorted from blood, collected at week 0. These receptors came from a human donor with alopecia areata.

This sequence joins TRBV7-9 and TRBJ1-1; D call uncertain. Trimming stripped 1 base from V and 8 bases from J, with 11 bases between. Germline CDR1 is SEHNR and CDR2 is FQNEAQ (reference sequence). This CDR3 region has 13 residues. The CDR3 DNA reads TGTGCCAGCAGCTTAGGGTCTACAGTGGAAGCTTTCTTT. It translates to CASSLGSTVEAFF.

The chain employs TRBV23-1 and TRBJ1-5, with a tentative D call TRBD1 (5 bases). TRBV23-1 is given ORF status, its function remaining uncertain. The CDR3 is 19 residues long. V dropped 3 bases and J dropped 1 base, with 22 bases sitting between them. CDR3 coding DNA: TGCGCCAGCAGTCATGGGCCTATCCGGGGGACGTGGAGCAATCAGCCCCAGCATTTT. This encodes CASSHGPIRGTWSNQPQHF.

The chain recombines TRBV11-2 with TRBJ2-5; weak D call: TRBD1 (6 bases). Between the trimmed V and J ends, which lost 3 bases and 3 bases, there was a span of 11 bases. The germline gives CDR1 SGHAT, CDR2 FQNNGV. This CDR3 is built from 14 residues. The CDR3 region is CASSLTGGEETQYF. CDR3 DNA: TGTGCCAGCAGCTTGACAGGTGGGGAAGAGACCCAGTACTTC.

The rearrangement links TRBV7-9 to TRBJ1-5; maybe TRBD1 (5 bases). This CDR3 spans 14 amino acids. Trimming took off 5 bases at V and 4 bases at J, with 12 bases between the two ends. Looked up from germline, CDR1 is SEHNR and CDR2 is FQNEAQ (reference sequence). The CDR3 is CASSSGTDNQPQHF. As DNA, the CDR3 is TGTGCCAGCAGCAGCGGGACGGATAATCAGCCCCAGCATTTT.

The chain combines TRBV2 with TRBJ2-3; possibly TRBD2 for D (7 bases). Trimming took off 4 bases at V and 1 base at J, with 15 bases between the two ends. The CDR3 consists of 16 residues. Germline CDR1 reads SNHLY; CDR2 reads FYNNEI. The CDR3 region has the DNA TGTGCCAGCAGTGGGGGGGGCTCGGTCGGCACAGATACGCAGTATTTT. Encoded protein: CASSGGGSVGTDTQYF.

The CDR3 region has the DNA TGCGCCAGCAGCCAAGATTACCAACAGGATCTCTACGAGCAGTACTTC. It codes for CASSQDYQQDLYEQYF. V is TRBV4-3 and J is TRBJ2-7; D is possibly TRBD1 (5 bases). The CDR3 is 16 residues long. CDR1 and CDR2 (germline): LGHNA, YSLEER. The V end lost 0 bases, the J end lost 3 bases, and 15 bases lay between the germline ends.

The chain recombines TRBV7-9 with TRBJ2-2; TRBD1 aligns across 11 bases. The CDR3 is 16 residues long. Trimming removed 5 bases from V and 4 bases from J; junction bases left unmatched: 6. In germline, CDR1 is SEHNR, CDR2 FQNEAQ (reference sequence). The CDR3 spells CASSLAGTGGTGELFF. CDR3 in DNA: TGTGCCAGCAGCCTGGCCGGGACAGGGGGCACCGGGGAGCTGTTTTTT. The full variable domain, completed using reference TRBV7-9 and TRBJ2-2, is DTGVSQNPRHKITKRGQNVTFRCDPISEHNRLYWYRQTLGQGPEFLTYFQNEAQLEKSRLLSDRFSAERPKGSFSTLEIQRTEQGDSAMYLCASSLAGTGGTGELFFGEGSRLTVL.

This chain connects TRBV6-5 to TRBJ2-7, with 9 bases lining up with TRBD1. The germline gives CDR1 MNHEY, CDR2 SVGAGI. The CDR3 totals 14 residues. J was trimmed by 5 bases and V by 2 bases; bases with no gene match: 4. For the CDR3, the DNA is TGTGCCAGCAGTTACAGACAGGGGGGCCACGAGCAGTACTTC. Translating it yields CASSYRQGGHEQYF.

The chain joins TRBV5-4 to TRBJ2-5; no clear D. V was cut by 4 bases and J by 5 bases, with 9 bases left in between. This CDR3 region has 12 residues. The germline V gene has CDR1 SGHNT and CDR2 YYREEE (reference sequence). The CDR3 is CASSRPMETQYF. CDR3 nucleotide sequence: TGTGCCAGCAGCCGTCCGATGGAGACCCAGTACTTC.

The chain joins TRBV14 to TRBJ2-3, with TRBD1 as a possible D gene (5 bases). The V end was cut by 0 bases, the J end by 2 bases, with 12 bases between. The CDR3 is made up of 16 amino acids. Per germline, CDR1 SGHDN and CDR2 FVKESK. In DNA, the CDR3 is TGTGCCAGCAGCCAAGACAGGGTTACTTTCACAGATACGCAGTATTTT. This codes for CASSQDRVTFTDTQYF.

The V gene is TRBV27, the J gene TRBJ2-7; 7 bases align to TRBD1. In germline, CDR1 is MNHEY, CDR2 SMNVEV (reference sequence). J was trimmed by 4 bases and V by 3 bases; bases with no gene match: 3. The CDR3 is 13 amino acids. The CDR3 protein is CASSFGQDYEQYF. The CDR3 bases are TGTGCCAGCAGTTTCGGACAGGATTACGAGCAGTACTTC.

The sample holds one count of this clone. The CDR3 here is CASSLAGEIAYEQYF. The CDR3 DNA reads TGTGCCAGCAGTTTGGCGGGAGAGATTGCCTACGAGCAGTACTTC. V usage is TRBV27 and J usage is TRBJ2-7, with TRBD2 identical over 7 bases. CDR1 and CDR2 from the germline V gene are MNHEY and SMNVEV (reference sequence). J lost 2 bases, V lost 3 bases, and 7 bases had no gene match. The CDR3 contains 15 residues.

This clone showed up just once. The V and J genes are TRBV12-5 and TRBJ2-1; possibly TRBD1 for D (6 bases). CDR1 is LGHNT and CDR2 is FRNRAP in the germline V gene. CDR3 length: 14 residues. V gave up 5 bases and J gave up 8 bases, with 16 bases separating them. CDR3 in amino acids: CASGPTGTTHEQFF. As DNA, the CDR3 is TGTGCTAGTGGTCCAACCGGGACAACCCATGAGCAGTTCTTC.

This chain joins TRBV5-4 and TRBJ2-3, with D uncertain. The V gene's germline CDR1 is SGHNT and CDR2 YYREEE (reference sequence). With 4 bases removed from V and 1 base from J, the gap between germline ends came to 7 bases. The CDR3 is 13 residues long. The CDR3 sequence: CASSPAGTDTQYF. For the CDR3, the DNA is TGTGCCAGCAGCCCGGCCGGCACAGATACGCAGTATTTT. The full variable domain, with the rest looked up from reference TRBV5-4 and TRBJ2-3, is ETGVTQSPTHLIKTRGQQVTLRCSSQSGHNTVSWYQQALGQGPQFIFQYYREEENGRGNFPPRFSGLQFPNYSSELNVNALELDDSALYLCASSPAGTDTQYFGPGTRLTVL.

V gene TRBV2 combines with J gene TRBJ2-1; no firm D call. Germline CDR1 SNHLY, CDR2 FYNNEI. Trimming left V 1 base short and J 13 bases short, with 8 bases between. This CDR3 region has 11 residues. The CDR3 DNA reads as TGTGCCAGCAGTGAAGGCCCTCCTCAGTTCTTC. This encodes CASSEGPPQFF.

The J gene is TRBJ2-7, the V gene TRBV10-3; the D gene is possibly TRBD2 (6 bases). The length of the CDR3 is 13 residues. From germline, CDR1 is ENHRY and CDR2 SYGVKD. Trimming took off 10 bases at V and 3 bases at J, with 16 bases between the two ends. CDR3 loop: CATTTGSLYEQYF. In DNA, the CDR3 is TGTGCCACGACAACCGGGAGCCTCTACGAGCAGTACTTC.

The V call is TRBV7-9, the J call TRBJ2-7; 8 bases match TRBD1. Germline CDR1 and CDR2: SEHNR and FQNEAQ (reference sequence). V dropped 4 bases and J dropped 5; count of bases not matched to a gene: 10. There are 15 residues in the CDR3. CDR3 bases: TGTGCCAGCAGCTCCGGACAGGGAGCAAAGGACGAGCAGTACTTC. Residues: CASSSGQGAKDEQYF.

About this clone itself: Other nucleotide sequences from this sample produce the same CDR3. The rearrangement links TRBV6-5 to TRBJ2-7; the match to TRBD1 covers 9 bases. Trimming cost V 2 bases and J 4 bases; bases outside gene matches: 0. This CDR3 is 13 amino acids long. Per germline, CDR1 MNHEY and CDR2 SVGAGI. The CDR3 protein is CASSYDRGYEQYF. The CDR3 region has the DNA TGTGCCAGCAGTTACGACAGGGGGTACGAGCAGTACTTC.

The genes are TRBV7-8 and TRBJ2-5; a weak D match, TRBD2 (6 bases). V was shortened by 5 bases and J by 5 bases, with 15 bases between the two germline ends. Germline lookup yields CDR1 SGHVS and CDR2 FQNEAQ. This CDR3 spans 14 amino acids. The chain's CDR3 is CASSPTGLKETQYF. The CDR3 coding sequence is TGTGCCAGCAGCCCAACGGGACTCAAGGAGACCCAGTACTTC.

V usage is TRBV29-1 and J usage is TRBJ2-5, with D tentatively TRBD1 (6 bases). The J call may be in error: the DNA end matches TRBJ2-7 better. CDR1 and CDR2 (germline): SQVTM, ANQGSEA. The CDR3 is 14 residues long. CDR3 in DNA: TGCAGCGTTCTGACAGGTTCGGTAAGGTACGAGCAGTACTTC. Translation: CSVLTGSVRYEQYF.

The chain recombines TRBV7-9 with TRBJ2-3; D unclear. Trimming cost V 5 bases and J 10 bases, with 10 bases left between them. Germline assignment: CDR1 SEHNR and CDR2 FQNEAQ (reference sequence). The CDR3 is made up of 11 amino acids. CDR3 residues: CASSPGYPQYF. CDR3 nucleotide sequence: TGTGCCAGCAGCCCTGGCTATCCGCAGTATTTT. Full variable domain (rest looked up from reference TRBV7-9 and TRBJ2-3): DTGVSQNPRHKITKRGQNVTFRCDPISEHNRLYWYRQTLGQGPEFLTYFQNEAQLEKSRLLSDRFSAERPKGSFSTLEIQRTEQGDSAMYLCASSPGYPQYFGPGTRLTVL.

The chain combines TRBV18 with TRBJ2-7; 9 bases are shared with TRBD1. Germline V CDR1 and CDR2: KGHSH, LQKENI. The CDR3 is made up of 16 amino acids. The V segment lost 3 bases and the J segment 1 base; nucleotides outside the gene matches: 7. CDR3 coding DNA: TGTGCCAGCTCACCTACGGGACAGGGTTATTCCTACGAGCAGTACTTC. Amino acid sequence: CASSPTGQGYSYEQYF.

The J gene is TRBJ1-5, the V gene TRBV18, with a tentative D call TRBD1 (6 bases). Looked up from germline, CDR1 is KGHSH and CDR2 is LQKENI. CDR3 length equals 13 residues. Trimming pared 2 bases from V and 9 bases from J, leaving 11 bases between. The CDR3 protein is CASSPGSGAPQHF. CDR3 in DNA: TGTGCCAGCTCACCAGGTTCGGGGGCGCCCCAGCATTTT.